The clone carrying this T cell receptor beta chain was seen at least ten times. The target antigen is unknown. The data originate from a study of identical twins. Points from the study as a whole: It was out-of-frame TCR alpha sharing in monozygotic twins that models underestimated. Those out-of-frame alpha sequences shared by twins showed an excess of low generation probability. Twins showed weaker excess sharing in their beta out-of-frame sequences.

With no exceptions, donors were healthy Caucasians. Via MiXCR, TCRdb re-called the 5' RACE reads, giving one row per CDR3 protein. The data contain approximately 690,000 distinct CDR3 sequences, roughly 6% of them singletons. The CDR3 is 13 amino acids. The V and J ends lost 5 bases and 8 bases respectively, with 13 bases between them. This TCR was recovered from a man between 18 and 29 years old in good health. The sample taken for sequencing was naive T cells sorted from blood. The chain links TRBV12-3 or TRBV12-4 to TRBJ2-1, with a tentative D call TRBD1 (6 bases). The CDR3 region has the DNA TGTGCCAGCAGTCCACAGGGTGACGATGAGCAGTTCTTC. Amino acid sequence: CASSPQGDDEQFF.